The next 18 T cell receptor beta chains were all read from a single sample in a study of OX40 agonist ivuxolimab in advanced cancers. Libraries were prepared by immunoSEQ multiplex PCR; TCRdb keeps only in-frame clonotypes and omits some of them. The sample holds tens of thousands of clones, 70% to 90% seen once. The specimen comprised CD4+ or CD8+ T cells sorted from blood, sampled in a trial of the OX40 agonist ivuxolimab. The receptor source for this set is an adult with an advanced solid tumor such as melanoma, head and neck, liver or kidney cancer.

The gene calls are TRBV18 and TRBJ1-1, with 9 bases aligning to TRBD1. The CDR3 consists of 16 residues. Germline V gives CDR1 KGHSH, CDR2 LQKENI. Losses at the gene ends were 3 bases for V and 0 bases for J; bases not matched to a gene: 5. As DNA, the CDR3 is TGTGCCAGCTCACCCGACAGGGGGATGATGAACACTGAAGCTTTCTTT. Amino acid sequence: CASSPDRGMMNTEAFF.

The genes are TRBV6-5 and TRBJ2-2; D tentatively reads TRBD1 or TRBD2 (7 bases each). Germline V gene data show CDR1 as MNHEY and CDR2 as SVGAGI. CDR3 length: 15 residues. Trimming pared 3 bases from V and 7 bases from J, leaving 15 bases between. This CDR3 is CASSYVSGGGGELFF. The CDR3 DNA is TGTGCCAGCAGTTATGTCTCAGGGGGGGGCGGGGAGCTGTTTTTT.

The genes are TRBV5-4 and TRBJ2-3; the match to TRBD2 covers 9 bases. V was clipped by 1 base and J by 3 bases; unmatched bases: 6. This CDR3 region has 16 residues. CDR1 SGHNT and CDR2 YYREEE come from the germline V gene (reference sequence). The CDR3 region has the DNA TGTGCCAGCAGCTTGTCGGCGGGAGGGCCGACAGATACGCAGTATTTT. Translating it yields CASSLSAGGPTDTQYF.

V gene TRBV6-5 combines with J gene TRBJ1-2, with D unclear. The V gene's germline CDR1 is MNHEY and CDR2 SVGAGI. CDR3 length: 13 residues. V lost 6 bases, J lost 2 bases, and 10 bases lay in between. In nucleotides, the CDR3 is TGTGCCAGCAGATACCAGACAAACTATGGCTACACCTTC. It yields the protein CASRYQTNYGYTF.

This clone was counted a few times. The rearrangement links TRBV6-6 to TRBJ1-6; a weak D match, TRBD1 (6 bases). Germline V gene data show CDR1 as MNHNY and CDR2 as SVGAGI (reference sequence). The CDR3 spans 15 residues. V dropped 2 bases and J dropped 4 bases, with 9 bases sitting between them. The CDR3 bases are TGTGCCAGCAGTTACGAGGGGGTGTATAATTCACCCCTCCACTTT. Residues: CASSYEGVYNSPLHF.

This clone was detected once. This sequence joins TRBV4-2 and TRBJ1-2; no reliable D call. Germline-derived CDR1 and CDR2 are LGHNA and YNFKEQ. The CDR3 extends over 15 amino acids. V was trimmed by 1 base and J by 9 bases, leaving 18 bases between them. This chain's CDR3 is CASSQATTASSRYTF. The CDR3 DNA sequence: TGTGCCAGCAGCCAAGCAACCACGGCGAGTAGCCGCTACACCTTC.

The chain couples TRBV6-1 to TRBJ1-5, with D possibly being TRBD1 (6 bases). V was trimmed by 7 bases and J by 6 bases, leaving 19 bases between them. The CDR3 spans 15 residues. In germline, CDR1 is MNHNS, CDR2 SASEGT. CDR3 amino acids: CASTLYTGRAQPQHF. The CDR3, as DNA: TGTGCCAGCACTCTCTACACAGGGCGGGCTCAGCCCCAGCATTTT.

The rearrangement joins TRBV7-2 to TRBJ1-6, with TRBD1 identical over 8 bases. Germline V lookup: CDR1 SGHTA, CDR2 FQGNSA. This CDR3 spans 16 amino acids. J lost 4 bases, V lost 1 base, and 3 bases had no gene match. The CDR3 sequence is CASSLGQGAYNSPLHF. CDR3 nucleotides: TGTGCCAGCAGCTTAGGGCAGGGGGCTTATAATTCACCCCTCCACTTT.

This clone was picked up a small number of times. The rearrangement uses TRBV30 and TRBJ1-6, with 11 positions matching TRBD1. CDR3 size: 14 residues. Germline CDR1 and CDR2: GTSNPN and SVGIG (reference sequence). The J segment lost 2 bases and the V segment lost 8 bases, leaving 2 bases of the junction unmatched. The CDR3 reads CAGTGGTYNSPLHF. Here the CDR3 DNA reads TGTGCCGGGACAGGGGGGACCTATAATTCACCCCTCCACTTT.

This clone was recorded only once. The chain uses TRBV30 and TRBJ2-5, with D possibly being TRBD2 (5 bases). Germline V gene sequence: CDR1 GTSNPN, CDR2 SVGIG (reference sequence). V lost 3 bases, J lost 3 bases, and 14 bases lay in between. The CDR3 consists of 14 residues. The CDR3 protein is CAWSPWLAEETQYF. The CDR3 region has the DNA TGTGCCTGGAGCCCATGGCTAGCTGAAGAGACCCAGTACTTC.

V is TRBV6-5 and J is TRBJ2-5; 7 positions match TRBD1. The V gene end was trimmed by 7 bases and the J gene end by 11 bases; junction bases not matched to a gene: 10. The CDR3 totals 12 residues. Per the germline V gene, CDR1 is MNHEY and CDR2 is SVGAGI. CDR3 in DNA: TGTGCCAGCACTCAGGGGGACGGGGAGCAGTACTTC. The encoded protein is CASTQGDGEQYF.

The chain carries TRBV30 and TRBJ2-7, with 7 bases matching TRBD1. The CDR3 sequence is 14 residues long. Germline trimming cut 2 bases from V and 6 bases from J; bases unmatched to any gene: 10. Per the germline V gene, CDR1 is GTSNPN and CDR2 is SVGIG (reference sequence). The CDR3 region is CAWSKRRQGLEQYF. CDR3 bases: TGTGCCTGGAGTAAGCGCCGACAGGGCCTCGAGCAGTACTTC.

The chain employs TRBV7-3 and TRBJ2-2; D not resolved. The germline V and J ends were trimmed by 1 base and 1 base, with 7 bases remaining between them. This CDR3 is 15 amino acids long. Germline CDR1 and CDR2: SGHTA and FQGTGA. The CDR3 reads CASSLSGGNTGELFF. For the CDR3, the DNA is TGTGCCAGCAGCTTAAGTGGCGGGAACACCGGGGAGCTGTTTTTT.

This rearrangement joins TRBV7-2 to TRBJ1-2; 8 bases align to TRBD1. V trimming: 11 bases; J trimming: 6 bases; junction bases outside the gene matches: 14. The CDR3 length is 14 residues. The germline V gene encodes CDR1 SGHTA and CDR2 FQGNSA. The CDR3 loop is CADSESGGGDGYTF. DNA for the CDR3: TGTGCCGACTCAGAGTCAGGGGGCGGAGATGGCTACACCTTC. The complete variable domain, with remaining parts taken from reference TRBV7-2 and TRBJ1-2, reads GAGVSQSPSNKVTEKGKDVELRCDPISGHTALYWYRQSLGQGLEFLIYFQGNSAPDKSGLPSDRFSAERTGGSVSTLTIQRTQQEDSAVYLCADSESGGGDGYTFGSGTRLTVV.

The chain couples TRBV6-5 to TRBJ2-7; TRBD1 matches 8 bases. With 6 bases clipped from V and 9 bases from J, the junction kept 10 bases outside the gene matches. Germline assignment: CDR1 MNHEY and CDR2 SVGAGI. This CDR3 region has 13 residues. The CDR3 region is CASRAGGGRRQYF. CDR3 nucleotide sequence: TGTGCCAGCAGAGCAGGGGGCGGGCGAAGGCAGTACTTC.

The gene calls are TRBV5-1 and TRBJ2-3; 7 bases map to TRBD2. Germline V gives CDR1 SGHRS, CDR2 YFSETQ. The CDR3 runs to 15 residues. The junction had 8 bases not matched to a gene; V was cut back by 4 bases and J by 3 bases. The CDR3 DNA sequence: TGCGCCAGCAGCAGGACGTGGGGGGGTACAGATACGCAGTATTTT. Translating it yields CASSRTWGGTDTQYF.

This rearrangement joins TRBV10-3 to TRBJ2-5; possibly TRBD1 for D (5 bases). The CDR3 is made up of 15 amino acids. The germline V gene encodes CDR1 ENHRY and CDR2 SYGVKD. V gave up 0 bases and J gave up 2 bases, with 10 bases separating them. The CDR3 loop is CAISESIRGQETQYF. The CDR3 DNA follows: TGTGCCATCAGTGAGTCGATTAGGGGACAAGAGACCCAGTACTTC.

The genes are TRBV27 and TRBJ1-2; the D gene is possibly TRBD1 (5 bases). CDR1 MNHEY and CDR2 SMNVEV come from the germline V gene (reference sequence). Trimming took 2 bases from V and 7 from J, leaving 14 bases between them. The CDR3 runs to 14 residues. Written as DNA, the CDR3 is TGTGCCAGCAGTTTACGGGGCAGGGAGGGTGGCTACACCTTC. It encodes CASSLRGREGGYTF.